This entry lists 26 T cell receptor beta chains sequenced from one sample in a study of blood T cell repertoires in COVID-19. This table comes from immunoSEQ multiplex PCR, and its TCRdb copy is limited to in-frame clones, with some not included. Of about 160,000 clones listed, 80% to 90% are singletons. The sequenced sample consisted of peripheral blood. These receptors were collected from a woman aged 55 to 70 who had recovered from COVID-19.

In this sample, this clone turned up once. This sequence joins TRBV3-1 (or the pseudogene TRBV3-2) and TRBJ1-2, with D uncertain. The V gene lost 4 bases and the J gene lost 7 bases, with 10 bases spanning the gap. The CDR3 extends over 12 amino acids. The germline gives CDR1 LGHDT, CDR2 YNNKEL (reference sequence). The CDR3 reads CASSRQDFGYTF. CDR3 in DNA: TGTGCCAGCAGCCGACAAGATTTTGGCTACACCTTC.

This clone has a handful of counts. V usage is TRBV3-1 (or the pseudogene TRBV3-2) and J usage is TRBJ2-3; D uncertain. V lost 0 bases to trimming and J lost 7 bases, with 14 bases between them. The V gene's germline CDR1 is LGHDT and CDR2 YNNKEL (reference sequence). This CDR3 comprises 15 residues. The CDR3 sequence: CASSQEALQSHTQYF. CDR3 DNA sequence: TGTGCCAGCAGCCAAGAAGCCCTACAGTCCCATACGCAGTATTTT.

The chain links TRBV6-5 to TRBJ2-7, with D possibly being TRBD1 (6 bases). This CDR3 comprises 15 residues. Germline V gives CDR1 MNHEY, CDR2 SVGAGI. Trimming took 0 bases from V and 1 from J, leaving 10 bases between them. As DNA, the CDR3 is TGTGCCAGCAGTTACTCCACAGGGCCGTCCTACGAGCAGTACTTC. Amino acids: CASSYSTGPSYEQYF.

The chain has TRBV9 and TRBJ2-3, with a tentative D call TRBD1 (5 bases). V was shortened by 4 bases and J by 3 bases, with 12 bases between the two germline ends. The CDR3 runs 14 residues. Germline-derived CDR1 and CDR2 are SGDLS and YYNGEE. CDR3 residues: CASSIRKGTDTQYF. The CDR3 DNA reads TGTGCCAGCAGCATTAGAAAGGGGACAGATACGCAGTATTTT.

The chain is built from TRBV4-3 and TRBJ1-2; 7 bases line up with TRBD1. This CDR3 comprises 19 residues. CDR1 and CDR2 from the germline V gene are LGHNA and YSLEER. J was trimmed by 0 bases and V by 0 bases; bases with no gene match: 13. In DNA form, the CDR3 reads TGCGCCAGCAGCCAAGAGGCAACAGGGGCCCCCTCTCCTAACTATGGCTACACCTTC. Amino acids: CASSQEATGAPSPNYGYTF.

The CDR3 region has the DNA TGTGCCAGCAGTCCAACTACAGATACGCAGTATTTT. Amino acid sequence: CASSPTTDTQYF. The chain uses TRBV28 and TRBJ2-3; no definite D call. Germline CDR1 and CDR2: MDHEN and SYDVKM. V was trimmed by 5 bases and J by 3 bases, leaving 6 bases between them. The CDR3 extends over 12 amino acids.

This clone has more than one count but fewer than ten. The chain combines TRBV4-1 with TRBJ1-1, with D maybe TRBD1 (5 bases). Trimming shortened V by 4 bases and J by 0 bases, and 18 bases separated the two germline ends. CDR1 and CDR2 (germline): MGHRA, YSYEKL. The CDR3 runs 17 residues. CDR3 in amino acids: CASSLMLQQVMNTEAFF. The CDR3 nucleotides are TGCGCCAGCAGCCTAATGTTACAACAGGTGATGAACACTGAAGCTTTCTTT.

The chain combines TRBV27 with TRBJ2-1; TRBD2 matches 7 bases. Losses at the gene ends were 2 bases for V and 7 bases for J; bases not matched to a gene: 5. Germline V CDR1 and CDR2: MNHEY, SMNVEV (reference sequence). The CDR3 runs 14 residues. The CDR3 loop reads CASSLGSGRNEQFF. In DNA form, the CDR3 reads TGTGCCAGCAGTTTAGGTAGCGGGCGGAATGAGCAGTTCTTC.

The gene calls are TRBV6-2 or TRBV6-3 and TRBJ2-5; D ambiguous. This CDR3 has 14 amino acids. Between the trimmed V and J ends, which lost 5 bases and 3 bases, there was a span of 13 bases. The germline gives CDR1 MNHEY, CDR2 SVGEGT. CDR3 region: CASSGTYSEETQYF. CDR3 nucleotide sequence: TGTGCCAGCAGTGGTACTTATTCTGAAGAGACCCAGTACTTC.

This chain links TRBV18 with TRBJ2-5; weak D call: TRBD1 (7 bases). V gave up 6 bases and J gave up 2 bases, with 16 bases separating them. Germline V gene sequence: CDR1 KGHSH, CDR2 LQKENI. The CDR3 spans 15 residues. This CDR3 reads CASSTGTGGQETQYF. The CDR3 DNA follows: TGTGCCAGCTCGACAGGGACTGGGGGACAAGAGACCCAGTACTTC.

V gene TRBV11-3 combines with J gene TRBJ2-2; 10 positions agree with TRBD2. The CDR3 totals 16 residues. V shed 3 bases, J shed 4 bases, and the junction held 5 bases outside the gene matches. Germline CDR1 SGHNT, CDR2 YENEEA. In DNA, the CDR3 is TGTGCCAGCAGCTTTAGCGGGGGGCCTCTCACCGGGGAGCTGTTTTTT. Encoded protein: CASSFSGGPLTGELFF.

The chain joins TRBV3-1 (or the pseudogene TRBV3-2) to TRBJ1-2, with 9 bases identical to TRBD1. Germline CDR1 is LGHDT and CDR2 is YNNKEL (reference sequence). This CDR3 region has 16 residues. V dropped 4 bases and J dropped 6; count of bases not matched to a gene: 12. The CDR3 sequence is CASSPPGTGLRDGYTF. CDR3 sequence (DNA): TGTGCCAGCAGCCCCCCTGGGACAGGGCTTCGGGATGGCTACACCTTC.

The chain is built from TRBV5-4 and TRBJ2-5; 9 nucleotides align to TRBD2. Germline V gene data show CDR1 as SGHNT and CDR2 as YYREEE (reference sequence). The CDR3 spans 16 residues. J was trimmed by 3 bases and V by 0 bases; bases with no gene match: 6. Here the CDR3 DNA reads TGTGCCAGCAGCTTGGGCCTAGCGGGGAACGAAGAGACCCAGTACTTC. It codes for CASSLGLAGNEETQYF.

The DNA of the CDR3 is TGTGCCAGCAGTGAGAATAGCTACACCGGGGAGCTGTTTTTT. This encodes CASSENSYTGELFF. The chain recombines TRBV2 with TRBJ2-2; D unclear. This CDR3 spans 14 amino acids. Per the germline V gene, CDR1 is SNHLY and CDR2 is FYNNEI. Trimming removed 3 bases from V and 3 bases from J, with 8 bases in between.

The genes are TRBV7-8 and TRBJ2-5; 12 positions agree with TRBD2. CDR1 SGHVS and CDR2 FQNEAQ come from the germline V gene. The CDR3 runs 17 residues. The junction had 11 bases not matched to a gene; V was cut back by 4 bases and J by 5 bases. The CDR3, as DNA: TGTGCCAGCAGCTCCCGGACTAGCGGGGTAGTTTTGGAGACCCAGTACTTC. Encoded protein: CASSSRTSGVVLETQYF.

The CDR3: CASSQDGGGGAARSYEQYF. The CDR3 region has the DNA TGCGCCAGCAGCCAAGATGGGGGCGGGGGGGCCGCAAGGTCCTACGAGCAGTACTTC. The chain has TRBV4-1 and TRBJ2-7; TRBD2 agrees at 9 bases. This CDR3 has 19 residues. CDR1 MGHRA and CDR2 YSYEKL come from the germline V gene. V was pared by 0 bases and J by 1 base, with 13 bases of the junction left unmatched.

This clone has only one observation. The chain is built from TRBV2 and TRBJ1-6, with TRBD1 identical over 8 bases. Trimming removed 10 bases from V and 8 bases from J; junction bases left unmatched: 7. Germline values: CDR1 SNHLY, CDR2 FYNNEI. This CDR3 spans 13 amino acids. The CDR3 DNA sequence: TGTGCCACCGGGGGACAGGAGGATTCACCCCTCCACTTT. Residues: CATGGQEDSPLHF.

The chain recombines TRBV10-3 with TRBJ1-1; the D gene is possibly TRBD1 (6 bases). The germline CDR1 and CDR2 sequences are ENHRY and SYGVKD. This CDR3 is built from 15 residues. V was trimmed by 2 bases and J by 5 bases, leaving 15 bases between them. DNA for the CDR3: TGTGCCATCAGTGAGGGACAGCTCATGGTAACTGAAGCTTTCTTT. It specifies CAISEGQLMVTEAFF.

This clone came up a few times. DNA for the CDR3: TGTGCCAGCAGCCCCGGACAGGGTGCTCAGCCCCAGCATTTT. The encoded protein is CASSPGQGAQPQHF. The chain couples TRBV7-6 to TRBJ1-5; 8 nucleotides match TRBD1. Germline CDR1 reads SGHVS; CDR2 reads FNYEAQ. The CDR3 spans 14 residues. Losses at the gene ends were 5 bases for V and 6 bases for J; bases not matched to a gene: 6.

The chain combines TRBV5-4 with TRBJ2-7; TRBD1 aligns across 8 bases. The CDR3 has 17 amino acids. Germline assignment: CDR1 SGHNT and CDR2 YYREEE (reference sequence). The J segment lost 6 bases and the V segment lost 4 bases, leaving 18 bases of the junction unmatched. The CDR3 sequence is CASSLPGQDNPRGEQYF. CDR3 in DNA: TGTGCCAGCAGCCTGCCGGGACAGGATAATCCCAGGGGCGAGCAGTACTTC.

This chain uses TRBV25-1 with TRBJ1-2; D gene unclear. Trimming left V 1 base short and J 5 bases short, with 5 bases between. CDR3 length: 12 amino acids. CDR1 is MGHDK, CDR2 SYGVNS, per germline. The CDR3 here is CASSELRYGYTF. Written as DNA, the CDR3 is TGTGCCAGCAGTGAATTACGGTATGGCTACACCTTC.

The V call is TRBV27, the J call TRBJ2-5; a weak D match, TRBD1 (7 bases). Per the germline V gene, CDR1 is MNHEY and CDR2 is SMNVEV (reference sequence). This CDR3 is built from 14 residues. The V gene lost 4 bases and the J gene lost 1 base, with 10 bases spanning the gap. The CDR3 region has the DNA TGTGCCAGCAGTTGGAGGGGGCCCCAAGAGACCCAGTACTTC. Translated: CASSWRGPQETQYF.

CDR3 in amino acids: CASSPRRTGAYNEQFF. The CDR3 DNA reads TGTGCCAGCAGCCCTCGTCGGACAGGGGCATACAATGAGCAGTTCTTC. The chain carries TRBV3-1 (or the pseudogene TRBV3-2) and TRBJ2-1; TRBD1 matches at 9 bases. The V gene end was trimmed by 4 bases and the J gene end by 4 bases; junction bases not matched to a gene: 8. Germline-derived CDR1 and CDR2 are LGHDT and YNNKEL (reference sequence). The CDR3 runs to 16 residues.

This CDR3 is CASSRGLAGGLETQYF. CDR3 nucleotide sequence: TGTGCCAGCAGCCGGGGGCTAGCGGGGGGGCTAGAGACCCAGTACTTC. The V call is TRBV28, the J call TRBJ2-5; 12 bases are a match to TRBD2. V gave up 6 bases and J gave up 4 bases; unmatched junction bases: 9. Germline V CDR1 and CDR2: MDHEN, SYDVKM. CDR3 length: 16 residues.

The chain uses TRBV6-5 and TRBJ2-5; maybe TRBD2 (6 bases). From germline, CDR1 is MNHEY and CDR2 SVGAGI. With 7 bases removed from V and 1 base from J, the gap between germline ends came to 13 bases. There are 14 residues in the CDR3. CDR3: CASNVRGSQETQYF. CDR3 bases: TGTGCCAGCAACGTACGGGGGAGCCAAGAGACCCAGTACTTC.

The chain uses TRBV3-1 (or the pseudogene TRBV3-2) and TRBJ1-5; 8 nucleotides align to TRBD1. Germline loops: CDR1 LGHDT, CDR2 YNNKEL (reference sequence). CDR3 length: 16 residues. V was pared by 1 base and J by 4 bases, with 6 bases of the junction left unmatched. CDR3 bases: TGTGCCAGCAGCCAAGCGGGACAGGATACTAATCAGCCCCAGCATTTT. Protein: CASSQAGQDTNQPQHF.